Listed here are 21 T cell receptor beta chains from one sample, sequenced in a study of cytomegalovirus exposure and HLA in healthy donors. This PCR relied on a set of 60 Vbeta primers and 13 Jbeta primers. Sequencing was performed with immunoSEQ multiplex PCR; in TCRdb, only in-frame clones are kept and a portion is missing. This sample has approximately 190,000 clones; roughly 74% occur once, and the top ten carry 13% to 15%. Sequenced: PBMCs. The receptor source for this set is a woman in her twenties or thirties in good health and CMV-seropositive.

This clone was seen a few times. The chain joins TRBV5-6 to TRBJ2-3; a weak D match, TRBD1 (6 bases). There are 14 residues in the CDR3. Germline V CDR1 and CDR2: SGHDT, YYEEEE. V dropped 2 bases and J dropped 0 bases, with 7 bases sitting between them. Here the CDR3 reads CASSFQGSTDTQYF. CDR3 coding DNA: TGTGCCAGCAGCTTTCAGGGGAGCACAGATACGCAGTATTTT.

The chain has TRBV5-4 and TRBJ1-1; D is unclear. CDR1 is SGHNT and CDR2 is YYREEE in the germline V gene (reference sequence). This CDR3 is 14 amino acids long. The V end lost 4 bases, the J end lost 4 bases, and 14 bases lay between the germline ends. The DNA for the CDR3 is TGTGCCAGCAGCAGCAAAGGGCGGGGCACTGAAGCTTTCTTT. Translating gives CASSSKGRGTEAFF.

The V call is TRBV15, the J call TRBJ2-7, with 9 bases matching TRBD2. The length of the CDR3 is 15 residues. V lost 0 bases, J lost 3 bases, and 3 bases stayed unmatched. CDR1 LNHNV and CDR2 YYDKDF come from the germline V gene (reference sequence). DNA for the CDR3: TGTGCCACCAGCAGAGATCTTAGCGGGAGCTACGAGCAGTACTTC. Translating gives CATSRDLSGSYEQYF.

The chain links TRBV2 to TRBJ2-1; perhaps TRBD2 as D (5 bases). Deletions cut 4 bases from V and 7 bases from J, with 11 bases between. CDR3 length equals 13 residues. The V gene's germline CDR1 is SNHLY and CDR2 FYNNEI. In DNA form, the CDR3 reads TGTGCCAGCAGTGCCCGCGGGTGGAATGAGCAGTTCTTC. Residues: CASSARGWNEQFF.

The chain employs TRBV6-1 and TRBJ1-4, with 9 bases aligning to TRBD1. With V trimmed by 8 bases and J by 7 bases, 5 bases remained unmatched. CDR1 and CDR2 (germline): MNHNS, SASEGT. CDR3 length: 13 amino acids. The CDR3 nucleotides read TGTGCCAGCTTGGGACAGGGAGGTGAAAAACTGTTTTTT. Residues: CASLGQGGEKLFF.

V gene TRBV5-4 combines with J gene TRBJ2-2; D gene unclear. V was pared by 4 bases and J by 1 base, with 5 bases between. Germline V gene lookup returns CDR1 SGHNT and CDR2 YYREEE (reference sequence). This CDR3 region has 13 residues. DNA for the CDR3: TGTGCCAGCAGCGAGATGAACACCGGGGAGCTGTTTTTT. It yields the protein CASSEMNTGELFF. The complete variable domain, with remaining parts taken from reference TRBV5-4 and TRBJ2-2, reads ETGVTQSPTHLIKTRGQQVTLRCSSQSGHNTVSWYQQALGQGPQFIFQYYREEENGRGNFPPRFSGLQFPNYSSELNVNALELDDSALYLCASSEMNTGELFFGEGSRLTVL.

The CDR3 DNA follows: TGTGCCAGCAGTGCCCCAGGGACCCAGTACTTC. It encodes CASSAPGTQYF. The rearrangement links TRBV28 to TRBJ2-5, with D uncertain. The germline V and J ends were trimmed by 5 bases and 7 bases, with 8 bases remaining between them. Per germline, CDR1 MDHEN and CDR2 SYDVKM. CDR3 length equals 11 residues.

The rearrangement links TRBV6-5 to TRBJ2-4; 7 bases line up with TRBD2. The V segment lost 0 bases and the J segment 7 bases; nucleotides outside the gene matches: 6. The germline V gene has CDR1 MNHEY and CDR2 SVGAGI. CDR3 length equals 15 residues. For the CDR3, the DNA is TGTGCCAGCAGTTACTCGATTGGACTAGGGAACATTCAGTACTTC. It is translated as CASSYSIGLGNIQYF.

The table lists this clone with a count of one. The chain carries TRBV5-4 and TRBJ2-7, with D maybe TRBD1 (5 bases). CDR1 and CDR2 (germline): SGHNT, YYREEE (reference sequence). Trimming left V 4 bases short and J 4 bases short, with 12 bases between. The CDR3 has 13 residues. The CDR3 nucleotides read TGTGCCAGCAGCGCCTCCCAGGGTTACGAGCAGTACTTC. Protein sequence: CASSASQGYEQYF. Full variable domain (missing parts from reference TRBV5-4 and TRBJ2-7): ETGVTQSPTHLIKTRGQQVTLRCSSQSGHNTVSWYQQALGQGPQFIFQYYREEENGRGNFPPRFSGLQFPNYSSELNVNALELDDSALYLCASSASQGYEQYFGPGTRLTVT.

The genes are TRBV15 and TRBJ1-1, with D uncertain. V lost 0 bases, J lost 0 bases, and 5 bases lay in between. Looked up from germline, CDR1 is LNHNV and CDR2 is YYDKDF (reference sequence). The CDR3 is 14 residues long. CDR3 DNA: TGTGCCACCAGCAGAGATGTCATGAACACTGAAGCTTTCTTT. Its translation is CATSRDVMNTEAFF. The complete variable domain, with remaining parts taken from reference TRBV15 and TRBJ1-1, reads DAMVIQNPRYQVTQFGKPVTLSCSQTLNHNVMYWYQQKSSQAPKLLFHYYDKDFNNEADTPDNFQSRRPNTSFCFLDIRSPGLGDTAMYLCATSRDVMNTEAFFGQGTRLTVV.

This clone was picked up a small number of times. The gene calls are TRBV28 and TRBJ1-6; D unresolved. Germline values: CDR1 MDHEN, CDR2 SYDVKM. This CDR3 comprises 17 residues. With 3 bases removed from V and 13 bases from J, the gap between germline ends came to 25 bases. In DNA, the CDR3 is TGTGCCAGCAGTTTCACCCTTGGTAGCCCGGGGATTCACCCCCTCCACTTT. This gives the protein CASSFTLGSPGIHPLHF.

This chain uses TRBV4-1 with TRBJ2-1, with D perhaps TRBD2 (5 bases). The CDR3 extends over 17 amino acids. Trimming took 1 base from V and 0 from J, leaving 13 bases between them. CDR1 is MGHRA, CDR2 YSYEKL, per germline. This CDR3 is CASSQGWADYSYNEQFF. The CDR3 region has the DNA TGCGCCAGCAGCCAAGGGTGGGCAGACTACTCCTACAATGAGCAGTTCTTC.

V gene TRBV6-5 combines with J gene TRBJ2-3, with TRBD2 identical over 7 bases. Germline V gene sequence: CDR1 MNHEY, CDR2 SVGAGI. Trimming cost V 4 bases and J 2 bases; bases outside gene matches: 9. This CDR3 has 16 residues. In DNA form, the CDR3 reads TGTGCCAGCAGTTCCCGTGGCGGGGGTACCACAGATACGCAGTATTTT. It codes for CASSSRGGGTTDTQYF.

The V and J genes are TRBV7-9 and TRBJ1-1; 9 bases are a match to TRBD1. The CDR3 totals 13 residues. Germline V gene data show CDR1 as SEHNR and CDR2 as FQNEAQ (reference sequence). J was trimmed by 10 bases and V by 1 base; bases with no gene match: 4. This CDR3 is CASSLEGQGRAFF. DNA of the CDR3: TGTGCCAGCAGCTTAGAGGGACAGGGCCGAGCTTTCTTT.

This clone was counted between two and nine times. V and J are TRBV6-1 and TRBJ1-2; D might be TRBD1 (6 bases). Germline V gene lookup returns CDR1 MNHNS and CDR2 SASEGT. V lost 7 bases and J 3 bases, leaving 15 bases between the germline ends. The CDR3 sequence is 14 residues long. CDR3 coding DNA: TGTGCCAGCAACCGGGACATTTTGGACTATGGCTACACCTTC. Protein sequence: CASNRDILDYGYTF.

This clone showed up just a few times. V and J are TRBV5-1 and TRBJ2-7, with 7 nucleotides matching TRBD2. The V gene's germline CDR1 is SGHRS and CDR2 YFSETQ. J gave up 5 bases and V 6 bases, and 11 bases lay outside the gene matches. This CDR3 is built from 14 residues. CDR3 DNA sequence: TGCGCCAGCAAACCTGGACTAGTTCCCCACGAGCAGTACTTC. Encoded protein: CASKPGLVPHEQYF.

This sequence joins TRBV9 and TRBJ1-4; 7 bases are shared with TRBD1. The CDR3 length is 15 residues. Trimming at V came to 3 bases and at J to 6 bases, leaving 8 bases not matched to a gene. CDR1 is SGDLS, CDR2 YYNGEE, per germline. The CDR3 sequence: CASSAGQVGYEKLFF. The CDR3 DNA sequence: TGTGCCAGCAGCGCAGGACAGGTGGGGTATGAAAAACTGTTTTTT.

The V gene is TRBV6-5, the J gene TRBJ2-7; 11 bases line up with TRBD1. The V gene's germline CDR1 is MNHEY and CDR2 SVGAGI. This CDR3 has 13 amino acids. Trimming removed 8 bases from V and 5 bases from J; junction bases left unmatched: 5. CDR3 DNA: TGTGCCAGCGGACAGGGGGCAAGGAACGAGCAGTACTTC. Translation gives CASGQGARNEQYF.

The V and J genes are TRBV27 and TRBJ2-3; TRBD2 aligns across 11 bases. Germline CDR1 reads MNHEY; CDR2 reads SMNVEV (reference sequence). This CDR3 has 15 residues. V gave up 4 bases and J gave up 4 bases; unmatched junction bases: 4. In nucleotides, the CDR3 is TGTGCCAGCAGTTCACTAGCGGGGGCCCCAGATACGCAGTATTTT. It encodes CASSSLAGAPDTQYF.

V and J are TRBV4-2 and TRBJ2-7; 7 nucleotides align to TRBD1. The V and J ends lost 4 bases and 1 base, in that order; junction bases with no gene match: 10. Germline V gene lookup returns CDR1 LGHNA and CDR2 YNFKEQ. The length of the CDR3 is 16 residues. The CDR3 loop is CASSPWATGFSYEQYF. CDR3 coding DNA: TGTGCCAGCAGCCCTTGGGCGACAGGGTTTTCCTACGAGCAGTACTTC.

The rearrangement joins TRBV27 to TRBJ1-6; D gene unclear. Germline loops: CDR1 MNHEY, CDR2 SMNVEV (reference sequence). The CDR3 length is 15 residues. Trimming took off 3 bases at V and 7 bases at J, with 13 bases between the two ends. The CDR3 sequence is CASSFVATANSPLHF. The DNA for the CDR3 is TGTGCCAGCAGTTTTGTAGCTACGGCCAATTCACCCCTCCACTTT.